This T cell receptor (beta chain) stems from a study of cytomegalovirus exposure and HLA in healthy donors. Study as a whole: HLA-typed donors were the source of about 85 million unique TCRs held in an early data release. Study-wide results and caveats: The investigators catalogued 150 or so TCR beta chains as cytomegalovirus-associated.

60 Vbeta and 13 Jbeta primers were used in PCR. The protocol was immunoSEQ multiplex PCR, while the TCRdb copy is restricted to in-frame clones and leaves out a portion. The table records approximately 150,000 clones, 68% of them present only once. To note about this clone: Its antigen remains unknown.

In germline, CDR1 is SEHNR, CDR2 FQNEAQ (reference sequence). Losses at the gene ends were 3 bases for V and 5 bases for J; bases not matched to a gene: 6. This CDR3 region has 15 residues. This receptor was identified in a man in his fifties in good health and CMV-seronegative. The gene calls are TRBV7-9 and TRBJ2-2, with TRBD2 identical over 7 bases. The sequencing sample was made of PBMCs. Here the CDR3 DNA reads TGTGCCAGCAGCTTTTCATGGCGGGGGACCGGGGAGCTGTTTTTT. Its translation: CASSFSWRGTGELFF.